This TCR beta chain was documented in a study of blood T cell repertoires in COVID-19. Study-wide context: Researchers got acute and convalescent COVID-19 samples from the United States, Italy and Spain.

How the authors handled the data: Nucleated cell number was recorded as an estimate derived from reference gene primer amplification. Clones were sequenced by immunoSEQ multiplex PCR, and TCRdb holds only the in-frame ones, with some missing. The DNA was the basis for D and trimming; V, J and clone size are from that table. Of 85,000 to 120,000 clones listed, 75% to 90% were seen once; the top ten hold more than 5%. Patients from Seattle were sampled longitudinally, starting during active infection. V lost 4 bases, J lost 0 bases, and 9 bases lay in between. The CDR3 consists of 15 residues. The germline gives CDR1 LNHDA, CDR2 SQIVND (reference sequence).

The clonotype was recovered from a woman in her 50s with COVID-19, enrolled during active disease. J is TRBJ2-2 and V is TRBV19; perhaps TRBD1 as D (6 bases). Material for sequencing was peripheral blood. The CDR3 loop is CASSRQDANTGELFF. The CDR3 coding sequence is TGTGCCAGTAGTAGACAGGATGCGAACACCGGGGAGCTGTTTTTT. The variable domain in full, with the rest retrieved from reference TRBV19 and TRBJ2-2, is DGGITQSPKYLFRKEGQNVTLSCEQNLNHDAMYWYRQDPGQGLRLIYYSQIVNDFQKGDIAEGYSVSREKKESFPLTVTSAQKNPTAFYLCASSRQDANTGELFFGEGSRLTVL.